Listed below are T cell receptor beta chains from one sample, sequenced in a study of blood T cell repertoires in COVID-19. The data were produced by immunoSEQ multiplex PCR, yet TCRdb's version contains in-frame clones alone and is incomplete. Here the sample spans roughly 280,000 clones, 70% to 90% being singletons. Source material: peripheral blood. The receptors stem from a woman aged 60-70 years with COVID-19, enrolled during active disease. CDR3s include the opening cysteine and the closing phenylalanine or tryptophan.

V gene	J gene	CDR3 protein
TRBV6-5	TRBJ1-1	CASSPGGVMNTEAFF
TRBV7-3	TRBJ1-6	CASSAAGAGVNSPLHF
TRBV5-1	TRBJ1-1	CASSLGAGAMNTEAFF
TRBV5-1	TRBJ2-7	CASSFRGGGGTGSYEQYF
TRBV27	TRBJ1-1	CASIKRENTEAFF
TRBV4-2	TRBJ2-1	CASSQVSSGGYNEQFF
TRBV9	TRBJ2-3	CASSPPGLGADTQYF
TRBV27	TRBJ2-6	CASSWGGGGYDGANVLTF
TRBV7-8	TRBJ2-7	CASSRSGTEQYF
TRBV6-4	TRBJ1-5	CASRRDFHQPQHF
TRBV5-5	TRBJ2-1	CASSSGLAGLNNEQFF
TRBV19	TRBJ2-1	CASSSRTAGRSYNEQFF
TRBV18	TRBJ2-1	CASSYPRAMRGSSYNEQFF
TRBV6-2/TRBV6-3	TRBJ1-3	CASSYLPGNTIYF
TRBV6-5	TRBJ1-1	CASSYSITGSKTEAFF
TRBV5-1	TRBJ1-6	CASSPQGGSSPLHF
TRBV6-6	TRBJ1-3	CASSYFGQGAGNTIYF
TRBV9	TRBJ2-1	CASSVSPGTSGGSSYNEQFF
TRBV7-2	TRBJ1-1	CASSLDDRGRGGAFF
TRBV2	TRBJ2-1	CASRQREGSYNEQFF
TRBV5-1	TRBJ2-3	CASSFNGGSADTQYF